Shown below are 10 T cell receptor beta chains from a single sample sequenced in a study of technical replicates of blood from a handful of donors. Sequencing was performed with immunoSEQ multiplex PCR; in TCRdb, only in-frame clones are kept and a portion is missing. The sample records tens of thousands of clones, about 95% being singletons. Sequencing was done on a sample of T cells isolated from PBMCs. These receptors all stem from a human donor in good health.

This clone was seen a single time. The rearrangement uses TRBV4-1 and TRBJ2-3; a weak D match, TRBD2 (5 bases). Germline CDR1 reads MGHRA; CDR2 reads YSYEKL. The CDR3 runs 14 residues. Trimming cost V 1 base and J 3 bases, with 8 bases left between them. Here the CDR3 reads CASSQVLATDTQYF. Here the CDR3 DNA reads TGCGCCAGCAGCCAAGTTTTAGCGACAGATACGCAGTATTTT.

This chain uses TRBV19 with TRBJ1-3, with 8 bases matching TRBD1. The V and J ends lost 3 bases and 1 base, in that order; junction bases with no gene match: 5. Germline CDR1 reads LNHDA; CDR2 reads SQIVND (reference sequence). The CDR3 sequence is 16 residues long. DNA for the CDR3: TGTGCCAGTAGTATCCAGGGGGCGAATTCTGGAAACACCATATATTTT. Translated, it gives CASSIQGANSGNTIYF.

A few counts support this clone. The chain recombines TRBV13 with TRBJ1-1; 7 bases are shared with TRBD1. Per the germline V gene, CDR1 is PRHDT and CDR2 is FYEKMQ (reference sequence). V lost 5 bases, J lost 1 base, and 7 bases stayed unmatched. The CDR3 spans 15 residues. CDR3 sequence: CASSPTRTGNTEAFF. The CDR3 nucleotides are TGTGCCAGCAGCCCAACCAGGACAGGGAACACTGAAGCTTTCTTT.

V gene TRBV29-1 combines with J gene TRBJ2-7; D call uncertain. This CDR3 is 14 amino acids long. CDR1 is SQVTM, CDR2 ANQGSEA, per germline. V was pared by 4 bases and J by 3 bases, with 16 bases between. The CDR3 loop is CSVGVIGQVYEQYF. Here the CDR3 DNA reads TGCAGCGTTGGGGTGATTGGGCAAGTCTACGAGCAGTACTTC.

V gene TRBV30 combines with J gene TRBJ2-5; 7 bases map to TRBD2. The germline V gene has CDR1 GTSNPN and CDR2 SVGIG (reference sequence). The CDR3 sequence is 14 residues long. Trimming took 3 bases from V and 7 from J; bases not matched to a gene: 11. This chain's CDR3 is CAWSAERGAGTQYF. CDR3 DNA: TGTGCCTGGAGCGCGGAGCGGGGCGCAGGGACCCAGTACTTC.

In DNA, the CDR3 is TGTGCCAGCAGCGCAGACGGGGGGACCAACACCGGGGAGCTGTTTTTT. Amino acids: CASSADGGTNTGELFF. The chain carries TRBV9 and TRBJ2-2; 7 positions agree with TRBD2. V trimming: 3 bases; J trimming: 2 bases; junction bases outside the gene matches: 7. CDR3 length: 16 residues. Germline assignment: CDR1 SGDLS and CDR2 YYNGEE.

This sequence joins TRBV7-9 and TRBJ2-7; TRBD1 matches 9 bases. Germline V gene data show CDR1 as SEHNR and CDR2 as FQNEAQ (reference sequence). This CDR3 is built from 17 residues. After removal of 2 bases from V and 0 bases from J, the junction contained 8 bases not matched to a gene. CDR3 sequence reads: CASSLFTGTGSSYEQYF. The CDR3 DNA sequence: TGTGCCAGCAGCTTATTTACGGGGACAGGGAGCTCCTACGAGCAGTACTTC.

V and J are TRBV5-1 and TRBJ1-1; D is perhaps TRBD1 (5 bases). V lost 1 base and J 6 bases, leaving 13 bases between the germline ends. Germline V gene data show CDR1 as SGHRS and CDR2 as YFSETQ. The CDR3 has 14 amino acids. The CDR3 nucleotides read TGCGCCAGCAGCTTGCAGGGCCTGGGGCCTGAAGCTTTCTTT. This codes for CASSLQGLGPEAFF.

The rearrangement joins TRBV2 to TRBJ2-1, with D tentatively TRBD2 (6 bases). The CDR3 is 16 residues long. Germline loops: CDR1 SNHLY, CDR2 FYNNEI. Trimming took off 6 bases at V and 4 bases at J, with 19 bases between the two ends. As DNA, the CDR3 is TGTGCCAGCAGGGTCATCGGGACTGGCCTTTACAATGAGCAGTTCTTC. Its protein is CASRVIGTGLYNEQFF.

The chain joins TRBV11-3 to TRBJ2-1; D is unresolved. The germline V gene has CDR1 SGHNT and CDR2 YENEEA. Trimming shortened V by 3 bases and J by 9 bases, and 6 bases separated the two germline ends. The CDR3 runs to 11 residues. The CDR3 protein is CASSFGREQFF. The CDR3 DNA sequence: TGTGCCAGCAGCTTTGGGCGTGAGCAGTTCTTC. Full variable domain (remainder filled in from reference TRBV11-3 and TRBJ2-1): EAGVVQSPRYKIIEKKQPVAFWCNPISGHNTLYWYLQNLGQGPELLIRYENEEAVDDSQLPKDRFSAERLKGVDSTLKIQPAELGDSAVYLCASSFGREQFFGPGTRLTVL.